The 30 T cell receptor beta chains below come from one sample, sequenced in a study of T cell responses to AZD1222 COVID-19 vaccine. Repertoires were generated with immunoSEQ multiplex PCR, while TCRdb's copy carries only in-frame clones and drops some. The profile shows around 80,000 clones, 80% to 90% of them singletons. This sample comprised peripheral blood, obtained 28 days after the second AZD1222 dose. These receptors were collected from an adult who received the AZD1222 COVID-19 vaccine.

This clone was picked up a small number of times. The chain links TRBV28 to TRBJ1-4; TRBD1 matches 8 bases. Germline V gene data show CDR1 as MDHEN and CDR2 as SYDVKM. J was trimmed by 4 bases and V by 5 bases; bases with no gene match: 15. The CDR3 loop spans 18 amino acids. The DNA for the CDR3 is TGTGCCAGCAGTGTTTTGGACAGGGCCAATTCCCATAATGAAAAACTGTTTTTT. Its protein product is CASSVLDRANSHNEKLFF.

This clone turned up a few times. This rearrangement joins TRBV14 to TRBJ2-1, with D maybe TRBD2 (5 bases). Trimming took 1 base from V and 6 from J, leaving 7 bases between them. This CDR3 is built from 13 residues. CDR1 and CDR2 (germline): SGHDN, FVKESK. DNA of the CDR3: TGTGCCAGCAGCCAAGTACGGGGCAATGAGCAGTTCTTC. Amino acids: CASSQVRGNEQFF.

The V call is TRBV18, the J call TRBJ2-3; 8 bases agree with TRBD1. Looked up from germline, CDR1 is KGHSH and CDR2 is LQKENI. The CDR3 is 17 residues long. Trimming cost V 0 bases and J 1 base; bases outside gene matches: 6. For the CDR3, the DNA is TGTGCCAGCTCACCACCGACTTCAGGGGGCGGCACAGATACGCAGTATTTT. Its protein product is CASSPPTSGGGTDTQYF.

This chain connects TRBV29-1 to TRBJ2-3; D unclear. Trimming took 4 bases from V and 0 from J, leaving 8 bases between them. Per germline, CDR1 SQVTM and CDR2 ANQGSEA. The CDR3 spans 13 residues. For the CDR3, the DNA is TGCAGCGTTGTACCCCAAAGCACAGATACGCAGTATTTT. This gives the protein CSVVPQSTDTQYF.

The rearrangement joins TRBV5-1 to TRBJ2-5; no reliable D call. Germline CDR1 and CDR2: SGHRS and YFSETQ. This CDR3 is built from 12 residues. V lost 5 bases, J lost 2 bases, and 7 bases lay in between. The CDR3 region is CASSPSQETQYF. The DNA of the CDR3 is TGCGCCAGCAGTCCCAGTCAAGAGACCCAGTACTTC.

CDR3 DNA: TGTGCCAGCAGACGTAGCGGGGGAGAGACCCAGTACTTC. Its protein is CASRRSGGETQYF. The J gene is TRBJ2-5, the V gene TRBV6-5; 9 bases agree with TRBD2. Per germline, CDR1 MNHEY and CDR2 SVGAGI. This CDR3 is built from 13 residues. V shed 6 bases, J shed 4 bases, and the junction held 3 bases outside the gene matches.

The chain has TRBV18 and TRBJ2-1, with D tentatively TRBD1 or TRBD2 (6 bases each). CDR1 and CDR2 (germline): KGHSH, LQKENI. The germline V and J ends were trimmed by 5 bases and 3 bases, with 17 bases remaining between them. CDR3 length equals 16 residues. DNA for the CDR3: TGTGCCAGCTCATTCGAGGCGGGACACTACTACAATGAGCAGTTCTTC. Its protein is CASSFEAGHYYNEQFF. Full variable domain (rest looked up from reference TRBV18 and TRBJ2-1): NAGVMQNPRHLVRRRGQEARLRCSPMKGHSHVYWYRQLPEEGLKFMVYLQKENIIDESGMPKERFSAEFPKEGPSILRIQQVVRGDSAAYFCASSFEAGHYYNEQFFGPGTRLTVL.

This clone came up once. CDR3 in DNA: TGCGCCAGCAGCTTTTTTCGGGACTTCTCCTACAATGAGCAGTTCTTC. This gives the protein CASSFFRDFSYNEQFF. V usage is TRBV5-1 and J usage is TRBJ2-1; TRBD2 is a possible D gene (6 bases). Trimming stripped 2 bases from V and 0 bases from J, with 12 bases between. Germline V gene lookup returns CDR1 SGHRS and CDR2 YFSETQ. The CDR3 consists of 16 residues.

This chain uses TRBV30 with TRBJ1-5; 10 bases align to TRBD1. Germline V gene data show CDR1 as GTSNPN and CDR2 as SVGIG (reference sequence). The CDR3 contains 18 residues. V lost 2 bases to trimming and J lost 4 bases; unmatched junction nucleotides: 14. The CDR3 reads CAWSFLPTPGQGNQPQHF. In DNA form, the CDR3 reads TGTGCCTGGAGTTTCCTCCCTACGCCGGGACAGGGGAATCAGCCCCAGCATTTT.

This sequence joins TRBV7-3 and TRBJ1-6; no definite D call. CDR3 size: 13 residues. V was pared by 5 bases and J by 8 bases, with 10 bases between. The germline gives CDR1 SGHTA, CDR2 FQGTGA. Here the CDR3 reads CASSRNWDSPLHF. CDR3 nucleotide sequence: TGTGCCAGCAGCCGGAATTGGGATTCACCCCTCCACTTT.

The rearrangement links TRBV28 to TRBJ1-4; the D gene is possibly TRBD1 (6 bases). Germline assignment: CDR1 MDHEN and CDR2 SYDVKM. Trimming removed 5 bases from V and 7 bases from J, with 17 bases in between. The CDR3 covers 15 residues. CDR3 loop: CASSGTGTRFEKLFF. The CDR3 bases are TGTGCCAGCAGTGGAACCGGGACAAGGTTTGAAAAACTGTTTTTT.

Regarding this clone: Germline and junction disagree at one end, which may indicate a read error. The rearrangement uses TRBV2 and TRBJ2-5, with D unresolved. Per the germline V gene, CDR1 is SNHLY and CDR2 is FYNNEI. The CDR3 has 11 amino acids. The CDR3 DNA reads TGTGCCAGCAGTTTCCAAGCGACCCAGTACTTC. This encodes CASSFQATQYF.

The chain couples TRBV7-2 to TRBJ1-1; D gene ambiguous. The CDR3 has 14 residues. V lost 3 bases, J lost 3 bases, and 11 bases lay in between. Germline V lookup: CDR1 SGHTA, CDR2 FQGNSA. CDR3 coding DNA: TGTGCCAGCAGCTTCCAAACTGCTTACACTGAAGCTTTCTTT. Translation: CASSFQTAYTEAFF.

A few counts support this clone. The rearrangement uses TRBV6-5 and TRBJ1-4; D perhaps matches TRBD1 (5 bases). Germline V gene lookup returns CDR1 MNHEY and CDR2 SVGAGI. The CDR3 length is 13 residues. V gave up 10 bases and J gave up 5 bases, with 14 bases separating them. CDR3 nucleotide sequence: TGTGCCACCGCCCGGGACGGCAATGAAAAACTGTTTTTT. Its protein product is CATARDGNEKLFF.

The CDR3 protein is CASSLRAGQPQHF. The CDR3 DNA reads TGTGCCAGCAGTTTACGAGCGGGTCAGCCCCAGCATTTT. The chain is built from TRBV27 and TRBJ1-5; D gene uncertain. Trimming took off 2 bases at V and 6 bases at J, with 8 bases between the two ends. Germline V lookup: CDR1 MNHEY, CDR2 SMNVEV (reference sequence). The CDR3 is 13 residues long.

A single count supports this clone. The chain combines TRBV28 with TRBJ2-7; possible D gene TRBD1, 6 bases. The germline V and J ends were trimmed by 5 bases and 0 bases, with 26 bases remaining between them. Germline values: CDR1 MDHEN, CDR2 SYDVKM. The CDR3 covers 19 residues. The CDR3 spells CASSPDRLRRLKSSYEQYF. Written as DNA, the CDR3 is TGTGCCAGCAGTCCCGACAGGCTCCGACGACTAAAGAGCTCCTACGAGCAGTACTTC.

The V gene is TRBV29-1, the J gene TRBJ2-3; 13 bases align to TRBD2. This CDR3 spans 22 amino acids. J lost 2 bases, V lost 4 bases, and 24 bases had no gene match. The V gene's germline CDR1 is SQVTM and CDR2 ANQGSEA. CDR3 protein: CSVVFFVGEPGLAGPPTDTQYF. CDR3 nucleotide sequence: TGCAGCGTTGTTTTCTTCGTAGGGGAACCGGGACTAGCGGGGCCCCCCACAGATACGCAGTATTTT.

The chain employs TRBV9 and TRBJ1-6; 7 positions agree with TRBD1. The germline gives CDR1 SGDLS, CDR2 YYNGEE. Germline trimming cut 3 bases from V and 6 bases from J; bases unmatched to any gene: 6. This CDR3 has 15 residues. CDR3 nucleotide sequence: TGTGCCAGCAGCGCCCGGGACAGCGGTAATTCACCCCTCCACTTT. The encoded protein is CASSARDSGNSPLHF.

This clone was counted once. The CDR3 DNA is TGTGCCAGCAGCTTAGGGTGGGGCCGCGGGAGCACCATATATTTT. This encodes CASSLGWGRGSTIYF. The chain recombines TRBV7-6 with TRBJ1-3, with D possibly matching TRBD1 (5 bases). V lost 1 base, J lost 9 bases, and 16 bases lay in between. The CDR3 extends over 15 amino acids. CDR1 is SGHVS and CDR2 is FNYEAQ in the germline V gene.

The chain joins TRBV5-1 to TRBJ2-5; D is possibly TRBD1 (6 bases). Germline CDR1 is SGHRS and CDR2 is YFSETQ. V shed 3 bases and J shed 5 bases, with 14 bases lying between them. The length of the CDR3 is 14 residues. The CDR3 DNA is TGCGCCAGCAGCTCACCAGGGGCTTTGGAGACCCAGTACTTC. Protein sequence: CASSSPGALETQYF.

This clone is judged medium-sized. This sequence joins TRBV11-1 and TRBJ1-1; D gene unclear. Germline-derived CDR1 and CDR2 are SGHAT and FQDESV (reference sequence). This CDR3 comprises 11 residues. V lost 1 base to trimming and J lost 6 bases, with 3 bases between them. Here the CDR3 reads CASSLGAEAFF. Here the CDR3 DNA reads TGTGCCAGCAGCTTAGGTGCTGAAGCTTTCTTT.

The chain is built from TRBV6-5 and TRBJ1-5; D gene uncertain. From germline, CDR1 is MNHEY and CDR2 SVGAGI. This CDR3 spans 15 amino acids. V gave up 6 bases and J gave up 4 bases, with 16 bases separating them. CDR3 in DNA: TGTGCCAGCAGACGATCCGGGCTCTGGAATCAGCCCCAGCATTTT. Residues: CASRRSGLWNQPQHF.

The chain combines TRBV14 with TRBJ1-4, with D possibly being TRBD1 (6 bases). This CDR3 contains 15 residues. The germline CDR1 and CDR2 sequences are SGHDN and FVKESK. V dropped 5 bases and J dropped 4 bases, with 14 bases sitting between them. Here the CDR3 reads CASSKTGQFNEKLFF. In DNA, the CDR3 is TGTGCCAGCAGCAAGACCGGACAGTTTAATGAAAAACTGTTTTTT.

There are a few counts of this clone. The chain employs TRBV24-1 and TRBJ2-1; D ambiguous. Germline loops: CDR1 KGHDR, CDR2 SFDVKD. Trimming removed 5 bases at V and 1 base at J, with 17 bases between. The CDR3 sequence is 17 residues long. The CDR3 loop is CATSGQSNYQSYNEQFF. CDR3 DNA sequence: TGTGCCACCAGTGGACAATCAAACTACCAATCCTACAATGAGCAGTTCTTC.

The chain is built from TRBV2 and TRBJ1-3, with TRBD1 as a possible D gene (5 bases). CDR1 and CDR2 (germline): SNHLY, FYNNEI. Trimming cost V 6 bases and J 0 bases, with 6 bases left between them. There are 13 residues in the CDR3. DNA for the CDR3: TGTGCCAGCAGACAGGACTCTGGAAACACCATATATTTT. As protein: CASRQDSGNTIYF.

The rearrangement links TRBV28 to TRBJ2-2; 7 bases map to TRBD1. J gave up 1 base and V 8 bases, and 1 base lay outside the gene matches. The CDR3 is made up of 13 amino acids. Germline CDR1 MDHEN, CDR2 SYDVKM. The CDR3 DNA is TGTGCCAGCGGGACAGAGAACACCGGGGAGCTGTTTTTT. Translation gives CASGTENTGELFF.

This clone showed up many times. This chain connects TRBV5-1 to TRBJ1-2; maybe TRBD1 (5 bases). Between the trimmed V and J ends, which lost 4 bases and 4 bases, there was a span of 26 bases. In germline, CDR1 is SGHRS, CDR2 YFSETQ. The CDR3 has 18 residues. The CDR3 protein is CASSEAGTERGIGYGYTF. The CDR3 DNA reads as TGCGCCAGCAGCGAGGCCGGGACGGAGAGGGGAATTGGCTATGGCTACACCTTC.

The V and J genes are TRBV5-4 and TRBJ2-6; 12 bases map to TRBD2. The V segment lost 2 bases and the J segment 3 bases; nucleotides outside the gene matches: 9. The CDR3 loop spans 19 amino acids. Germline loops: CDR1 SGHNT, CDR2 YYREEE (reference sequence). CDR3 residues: CASSFPTPGLAGGANVLTF. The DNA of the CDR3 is TGTGCCAGCAGCTTTCCAACTCCGGGACTAGCGGGTGGGGCCAACGTCCTGACTTTC.

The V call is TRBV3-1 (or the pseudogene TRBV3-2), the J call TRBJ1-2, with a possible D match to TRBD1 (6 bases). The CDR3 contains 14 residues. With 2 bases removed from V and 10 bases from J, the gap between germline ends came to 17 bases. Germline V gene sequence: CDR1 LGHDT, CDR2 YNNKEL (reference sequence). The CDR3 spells CASSQKSRDTYYTF. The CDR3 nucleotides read TGTGCCAGCAGCCAAAAATCTAGGGACACGTACTACACCTTC.

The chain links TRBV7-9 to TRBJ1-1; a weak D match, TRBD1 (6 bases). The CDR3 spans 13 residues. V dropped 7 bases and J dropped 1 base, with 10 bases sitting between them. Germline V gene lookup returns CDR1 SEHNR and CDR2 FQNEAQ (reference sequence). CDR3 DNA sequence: TGTGCCAGCAAATCACAGGGGAACACTGAAGCTTTCTTT. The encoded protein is CASKSQGNTEAFF.